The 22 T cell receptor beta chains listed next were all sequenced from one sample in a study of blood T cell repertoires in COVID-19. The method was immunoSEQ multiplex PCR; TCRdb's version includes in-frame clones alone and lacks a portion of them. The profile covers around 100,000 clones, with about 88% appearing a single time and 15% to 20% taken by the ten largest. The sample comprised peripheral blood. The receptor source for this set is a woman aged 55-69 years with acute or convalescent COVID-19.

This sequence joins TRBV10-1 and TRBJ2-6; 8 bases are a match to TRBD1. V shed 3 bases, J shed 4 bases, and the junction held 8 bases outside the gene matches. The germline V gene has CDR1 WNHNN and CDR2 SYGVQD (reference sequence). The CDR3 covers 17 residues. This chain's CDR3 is CASSDWDRLKGANVLTF. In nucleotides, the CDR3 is TGCGCCAGCAGTGACTGGGACAGGCTAAAAGGGGCCAACGTCCTGACTTTC.

The CDR3 loop reads CASSISDRGGYGYTF. CDR3 DNA sequence: TGTGCCAGTAGTATTTCGGACAGGGGCGGGTATGGCTACACCTTC. The chain is built from TRBV19 and TRBJ1-2; 9 bases fit TRBD1. Germline V gene data show CDR1 as LNHDA and CDR2 as SQIVND (reference sequence). The CDR3 is made up of 15 amino acids. The junction had 7 bases not matched to a gene; V was cut back by 3 bases and J by 5 bases.

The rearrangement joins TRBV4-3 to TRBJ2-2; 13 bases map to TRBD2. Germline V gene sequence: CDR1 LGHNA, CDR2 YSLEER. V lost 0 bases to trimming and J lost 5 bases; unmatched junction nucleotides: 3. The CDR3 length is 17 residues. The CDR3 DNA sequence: TGCGCCAGCAGCCAAGAACTAGCGGGGGGGCAAACCGGGGAGCTGTTTTTT. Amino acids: CASSQELAGGQTGELFF.

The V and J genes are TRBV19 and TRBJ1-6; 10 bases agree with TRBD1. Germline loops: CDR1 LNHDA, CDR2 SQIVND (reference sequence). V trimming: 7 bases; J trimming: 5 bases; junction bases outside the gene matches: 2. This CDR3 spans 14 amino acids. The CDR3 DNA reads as TGTGCCAGTAAAGGACAGGGGGATAATTCACCCCTCCACTTT. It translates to CASKGQGDNSPLHF. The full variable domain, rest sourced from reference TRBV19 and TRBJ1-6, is DGGITQSPKYLFRKEGQNVTLSCEQNLNHDAMYWYRQDPGQGLRLIYYSQIVNDFQKGDIAEGYSVSREKKESFPLTVTSAQKNPTAFYLCASKGQGDNSPLHFGNGTRLTVT.

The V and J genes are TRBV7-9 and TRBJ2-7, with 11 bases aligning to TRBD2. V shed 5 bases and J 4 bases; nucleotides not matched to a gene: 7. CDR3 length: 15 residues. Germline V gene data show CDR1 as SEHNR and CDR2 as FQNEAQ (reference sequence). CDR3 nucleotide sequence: TGTGCCAGCAGCGGATTAGCGGGGGGGCTGTACGAGCAGTACTTC. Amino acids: CASSGLAGGLYEQYF.

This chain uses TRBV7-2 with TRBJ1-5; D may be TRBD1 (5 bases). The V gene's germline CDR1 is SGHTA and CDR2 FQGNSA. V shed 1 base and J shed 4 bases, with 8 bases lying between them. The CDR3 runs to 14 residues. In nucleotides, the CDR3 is TGTGCCAGCAGCTTAGAGGGGAATAATCAGCCCCAGCATTTT. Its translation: CASSLEGNNQPQHF.

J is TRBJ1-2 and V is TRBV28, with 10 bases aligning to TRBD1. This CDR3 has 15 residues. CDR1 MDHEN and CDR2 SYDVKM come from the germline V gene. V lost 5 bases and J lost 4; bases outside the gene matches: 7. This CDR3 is CASSHRDRGLYGYTF. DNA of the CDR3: TGTGCCAGCAGTCATCGGGACAGGGGCCTCTATGGCTACACCTTC.

DNA of the CDR3: TGTGCCAGCAGCTTCCAGGGGGCTCACGGGGAGCTGTTTTTT. This gives the protein CASSFQGAHGELFF. The chain employs TRBV11-3 and TRBJ2-2; 8 bases match TRBD1. This CDR3 comprises 14 residues. The V gene's germline CDR1 is SGHNT and CDR2 YENEEA. V was pared by 3 bases and J by 7 bases, with 4 bases of the junction left unmatched. Combining the CDR3 with reference TRBV11-3 and TRBJ2-2 gives the whole variable domain EAGVVQSPRYKIIEKKQPVAFWCNPISGHNTLYWYLQNLGQGPELLIRYENEEAVDDSQLPKDRFSAERLKGVDSTLKIQPAELGDSAVYLCASSFQGAHGELFFGEGSRLTVL.

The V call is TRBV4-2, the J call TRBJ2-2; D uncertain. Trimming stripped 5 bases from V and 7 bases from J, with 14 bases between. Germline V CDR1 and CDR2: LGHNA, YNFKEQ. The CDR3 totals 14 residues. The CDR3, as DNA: TGTGCCAGCAGCGCACCTTTGTCAGGCGGGGAGCTGTTTTTT. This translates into CASSAPLSGGELFF.

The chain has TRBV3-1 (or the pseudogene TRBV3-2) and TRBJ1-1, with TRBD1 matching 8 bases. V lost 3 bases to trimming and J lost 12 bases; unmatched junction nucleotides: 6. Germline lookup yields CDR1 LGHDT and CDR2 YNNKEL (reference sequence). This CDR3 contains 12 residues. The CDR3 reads CASSHRTGRSFF. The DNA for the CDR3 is TGTGCCAGCAGCCACAGGACAGGGCGGTCTTTCTTT.

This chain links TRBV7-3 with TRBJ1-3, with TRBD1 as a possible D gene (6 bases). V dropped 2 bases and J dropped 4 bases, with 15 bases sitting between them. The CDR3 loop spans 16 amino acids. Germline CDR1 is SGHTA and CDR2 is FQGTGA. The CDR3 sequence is CASSLGGPSGGNTIYF. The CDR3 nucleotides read TGTGCCAGCAGCTTAGGGGGCCCCTCGGGAGGAAACACCATATATTTT.

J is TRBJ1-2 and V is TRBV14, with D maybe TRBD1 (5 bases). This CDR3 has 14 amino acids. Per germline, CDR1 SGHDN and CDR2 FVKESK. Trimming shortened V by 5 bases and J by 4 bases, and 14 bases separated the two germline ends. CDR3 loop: CASSSQGSGYGYTF. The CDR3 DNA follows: TGTGCCAGCAGCTCCCAGGGTTCTGGCTATGGCTACACCTTC.

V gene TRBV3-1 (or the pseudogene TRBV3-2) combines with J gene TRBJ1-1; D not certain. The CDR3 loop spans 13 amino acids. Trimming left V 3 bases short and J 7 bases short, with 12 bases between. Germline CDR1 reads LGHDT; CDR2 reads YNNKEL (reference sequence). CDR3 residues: CASSQNMNLEAFF. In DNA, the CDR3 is TGTGCCAGCAGCCAGAACATGAACCTTGAAGCTTTCTTT.

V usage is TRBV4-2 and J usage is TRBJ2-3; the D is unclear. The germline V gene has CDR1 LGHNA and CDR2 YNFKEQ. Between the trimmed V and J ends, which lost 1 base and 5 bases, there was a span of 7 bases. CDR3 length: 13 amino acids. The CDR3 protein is CASSQVLEDTQYF. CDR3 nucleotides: TGTGCCAGCAGCCAAGTTCTAGAAGATACGCAGTATTTT.

CDR3 in amino acids: CASSLESAGNTIYF. CDR3 sequence (DNA): TGTGCCAGCAGTTTAGAGAGCGCTGGAAACACCATATATTTT. J is TRBJ1-3 and V is TRBV28; D is undetermined. CDR1 is MDHEN and CDR2 is SYDVKM in the germline V gene. The CDR3 loop spans 14 amino acids. Trimming took off 2 bases at V and 2 bases at J, with 7 bases between the two ends.

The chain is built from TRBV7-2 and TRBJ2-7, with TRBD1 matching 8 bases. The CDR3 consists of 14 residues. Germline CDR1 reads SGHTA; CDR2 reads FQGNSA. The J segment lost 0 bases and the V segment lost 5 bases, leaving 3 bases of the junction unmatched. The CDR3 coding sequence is TGTGCCAGCAGCCCGGGGACAGGCTCCTACGAGCAGTACTTC. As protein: CASSPGTGSYEQYF.

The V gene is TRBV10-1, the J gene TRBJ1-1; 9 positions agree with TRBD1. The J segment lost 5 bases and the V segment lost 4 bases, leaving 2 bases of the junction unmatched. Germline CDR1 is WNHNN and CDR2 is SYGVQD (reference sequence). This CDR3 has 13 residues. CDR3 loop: CASSGQGGTEAFF. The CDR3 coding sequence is TGCGCCAGCAGTGGACAGGGGGGTACTGAAGCTTTCTTT.

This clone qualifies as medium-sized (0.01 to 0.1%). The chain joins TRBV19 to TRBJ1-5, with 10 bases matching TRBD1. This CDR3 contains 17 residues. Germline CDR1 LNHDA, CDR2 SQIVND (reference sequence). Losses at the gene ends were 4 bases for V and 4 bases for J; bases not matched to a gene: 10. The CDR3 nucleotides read TGTGCCAGTAGTAGGGGGACAGGGGTCCGGGGGAATCAGCCCCAGCATTTT. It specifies CASSRGTGVRGNQPQHF.

The CDR3 DNA sequence: TGTGCCAGCAGCCTACTCGGACTAGTGAGGGAGCTGTTTTTT. It codes for CASSLLGLVRELFF. The chain carries TRBV6-2 or TRBV6-3 and TRBJ2-2; 7 bases are shared with TRBD2. Germline loops: CDR1 MNHEY, CDR2 SVGEGT. Trimming removed 6 bases from V and 9 bases from J; junction bases left unmatched: 10. This CDR3 spans 14 amino acids.

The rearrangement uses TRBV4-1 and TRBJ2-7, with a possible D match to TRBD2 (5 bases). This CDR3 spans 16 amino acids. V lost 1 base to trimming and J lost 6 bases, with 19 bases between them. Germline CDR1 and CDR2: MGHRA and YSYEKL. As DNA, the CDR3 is TGCGCCAGCAGCCAAGGCATCGTTAGTTTAGCGCGCGAGCAGTACTTC. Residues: CASSQGIVSLAREQYF.

The CDR3 here is CASKVGTANSPLHF. Written as DNA, the CDR3 is TGTGCCAGTAAAGTTGGGACAGCCAATTCACCCCTCCACTTT. The genes are TRBV19 and TRBJ1-6, with 7 bases matching TRBD1. The ends lost 7 bases at V and 7 bases at J; junction bases unmatched: 7. The CDR3 is 14 amino acids. Per germline, CDR1 LNHDA and CDR2 SQIVND (reference sequence). Complete variable domain (other parts from reference TRBV19 and TRBJ1-6): DGGITQSPKYLFRKEGQNVTLSCEQNLNHDAMYWYRQDPGQGLRLIYYSQIVNDFQKGDIAEGYSVSREKKESFPLTVTSAQKNPTAFYLCASKVGTANSPLHFGNGTRLTVT.

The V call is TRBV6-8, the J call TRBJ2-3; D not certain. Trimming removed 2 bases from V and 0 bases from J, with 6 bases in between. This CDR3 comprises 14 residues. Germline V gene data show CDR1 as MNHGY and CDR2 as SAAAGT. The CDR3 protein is CASSYTGSTDTQYF. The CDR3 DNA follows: TGTGCCAGCAGTTACACCGGGAGCACAGATACGCAGTATTTT.